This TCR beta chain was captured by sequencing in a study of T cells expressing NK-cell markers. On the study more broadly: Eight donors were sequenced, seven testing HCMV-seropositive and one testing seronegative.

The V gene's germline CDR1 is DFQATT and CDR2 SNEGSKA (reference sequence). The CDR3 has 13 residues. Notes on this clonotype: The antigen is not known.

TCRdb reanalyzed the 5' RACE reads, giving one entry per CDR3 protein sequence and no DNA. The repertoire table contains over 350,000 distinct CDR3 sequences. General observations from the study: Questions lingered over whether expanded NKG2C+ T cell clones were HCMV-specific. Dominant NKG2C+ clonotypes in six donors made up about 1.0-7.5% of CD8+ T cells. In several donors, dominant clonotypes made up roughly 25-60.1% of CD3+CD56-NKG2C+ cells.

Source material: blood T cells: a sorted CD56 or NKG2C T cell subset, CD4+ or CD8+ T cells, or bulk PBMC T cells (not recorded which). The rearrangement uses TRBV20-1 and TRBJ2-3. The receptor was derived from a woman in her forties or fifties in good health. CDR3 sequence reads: CSVFERGTDTQYF.